A single sample gave rise to the 2 T cell receptor beta chains below, sequenced in a study of control samples from healthy donors and cancer patients. The data were produced by immunoSEQ multiplex PCR, yet TCRdb's version contains in-frame clones alone and is incomplete. This sample has about 80,000 clones, with roughly 82% found just once. The sequencing input was PBMCs. These receptor sequences come from a man between 60 and 70 years old with head and neck cancer.

This chain uses TRBV5-7 with TRBJ1-1; 7 bases are a match to TRBD1. TRBV5-7 is given ORF status, its function remaining uncertain. The CDR3 extends over 16 amino acids. V dropped 4 bases and J dropped 3; count of bases not matched to a gene: 12. In nucleotides, the CDR3 is TGTGCCAGCAGCCTACTTACAGGGGAGGAGTACACTGAAGCTTTCTTT. Translation: CASSLLTGEEYTEAFF.

V gene TRBV7-9 combines with J gene TRBJ1-4; 9 nucleotides match TRBD1. Germline CDR1 is SEHNR and CDR2 is FQNEAQ (reference sequence). The CDR3 has 14 amino acids. Unmatched junction bases numbered 8, after V lost 7 bases and J lost 8 bases. The CDR3 region has the DNA TGTGCCAGCACTAACAGGGGGCGTGTGGAAAAACTGTTTTTT. This gives the protein CASTNRGRVEKLFF.